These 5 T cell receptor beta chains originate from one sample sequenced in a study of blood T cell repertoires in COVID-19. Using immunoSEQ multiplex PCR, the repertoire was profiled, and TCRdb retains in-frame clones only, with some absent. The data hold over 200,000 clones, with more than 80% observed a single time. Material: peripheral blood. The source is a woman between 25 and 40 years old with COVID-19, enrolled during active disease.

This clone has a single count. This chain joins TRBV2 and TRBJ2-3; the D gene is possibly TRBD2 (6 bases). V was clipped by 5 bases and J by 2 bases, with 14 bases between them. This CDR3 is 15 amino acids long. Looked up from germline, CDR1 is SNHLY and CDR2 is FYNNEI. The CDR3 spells CASSRDSVNTDTQYF. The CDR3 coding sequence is TGTGCCAGCAGTCGGGACTCCGTTAACACAGATACGCAGTATTTT.

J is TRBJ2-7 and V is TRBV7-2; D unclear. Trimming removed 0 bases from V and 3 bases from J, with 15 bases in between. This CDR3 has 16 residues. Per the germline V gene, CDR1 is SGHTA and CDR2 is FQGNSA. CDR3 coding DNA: TGTGCCAGCAGCTTAGCCCCTAGGAGAATGGGCTACGAGCAGTACTTC. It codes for CASSLAPRRMGYEQYF.

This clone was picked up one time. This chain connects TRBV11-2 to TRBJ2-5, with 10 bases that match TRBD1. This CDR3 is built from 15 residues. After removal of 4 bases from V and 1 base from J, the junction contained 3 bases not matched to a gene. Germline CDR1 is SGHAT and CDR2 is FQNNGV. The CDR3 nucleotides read TGTGCCAGCAGCTCTGGACAGGGGGTCCAAGAGACCCAGTACTTC. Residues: CASSSGQGVQETQYF.

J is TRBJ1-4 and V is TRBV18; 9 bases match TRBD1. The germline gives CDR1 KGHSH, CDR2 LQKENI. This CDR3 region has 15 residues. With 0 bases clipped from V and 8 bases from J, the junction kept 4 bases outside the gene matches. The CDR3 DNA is TGTGCCAGCTCACCACCGGGACAGGGCTACGAAAAACTGTTTTTT. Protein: CASSPPGQGYEKLFF.

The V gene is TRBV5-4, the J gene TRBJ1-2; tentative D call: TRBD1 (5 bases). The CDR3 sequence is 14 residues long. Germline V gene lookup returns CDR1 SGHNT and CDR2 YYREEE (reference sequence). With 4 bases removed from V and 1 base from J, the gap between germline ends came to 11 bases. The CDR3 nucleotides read TGTGCCAGCAGCACACGGGGGGGTAACTATGGCTACACCTTC. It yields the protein CASSTRGGNYGYTF. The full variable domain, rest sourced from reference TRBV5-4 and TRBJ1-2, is ETGVTQSPTHLIKTRGQQVTLRCSSQSGHNTVSWYQQALGQGPQFIFQYYREEENGRGNFPPRFSGLQFPNYSSELNVNALELDDSALYLCASSTRGGNYGYTFGSGTRLTVV.